A selection of T cell receptor beta chains follows, all from one sample in a study of cytomegalovirus exposure and HLA in healthy donors. The protocol was immunoSEQ multiplex PCR, while the TCRdb copy is restricted to in-frame clones and leaves out a portion. The data show some 130,000 clones, roughly 84% seen once. Sequenced sample: PBMCs. Every receptor here comes from a girl aged 2 to 9 in good health and CMV-seronegative. CDR3s include the opening cysteine and the closing phenylalanine or tryptophan. The D gene is left open where the match is weak. Rows may omit the clone size; those that give it use once, few, many or a size class.

-	TRBV27	TRBJ1-6	-	TGTGCCAGCAGTTTATTTCAGGGATACTCACCCCTCCACTTT	CASSLFQGYSPLHF
once	TRBV6-6	TRBJ2-7	TRBD1	TGTGCCAGCAGTTACTCCCCGGGACAGATGTCCTACGAGCAGTACTTC	CASSYSPGQMSYEQYF
-	TRBV20-1	TRBJ2-7	TRBD1	TGCAGTGCTAGGTCAGGGGGCGAGCAGTACTTC	CSARSGGEQYF
-	TRBV6-1	TRBJ2-7	TRBD2	TGTGCCAGCAGGAGGGGGACTAGCGGCTACGAGCAGTACTTC	CASRRGTSGYEQYF
-	TRBV29-1	TRBJ2-7	TRBD2	TGCAGCGTTGAGGAGGGAGGGGTCTCCTACGAGCAGTACTTC	CSVEEGGVSYEQYF
few	TRBV7-6	TRBJ2-5	TRBD2	TGTGCCAGCAGCCCACCATTGTACGGACTAGCGGAGGGGACTCAAGAGACCCAGTACTTC	CASSPPLYGLAEGTQETQYF
once	TRBV18	TRBJ2-7	-	TGTGCCAGCTCAGCAGGGTACGAGCAGTACTTC	CASSAGYEQYF
-	TRBV5-1	TRBJ1-2	-	TGCGCCAGCAGCTTCGGGGACGGGGGTAACTATGGCTACACCTTC	CASSFGDGGNYGYTF
-	TRBV4-1	TRBJ1-2	TRBD1	TGCGCCAGCAGCCCGGGACAGGGGCCCTTCTATGGCTACACCTTC	CASSPGQGPFYGYTF
-	TRBV7-9	TRBJ2-3	-	TGTGCCAGCAGGGGCCCTTCTAGCACAGATACGCAGTATTTT	CASRGPSSTDTQYF
-	TRBV21-1	TRBJ2-7	-	TGTGCCAGCAGCAATTCGTCTGACCGGGACAAGGACTACGAGCAGTACTTC	CASSNSSDRDKDYEQYF
-	TRBV11-2	TRBJ1-1	TRBD1	TGTGCCAGCAGCTTCCAGGGGGTTGGCACTGAAGCTTTCTTT	CASSFQGVGTEAFF
-	TRBV5-4	TRBJ2-1	-	TGTGCCAGCAGCCCTGCTCTGGGTAGCGGACCCTACAATGAGCAGTTCTTC	CASSPALGSGPYNEQFF
-	TRBV7-3	TRBJ1-1	-	TGTGCCAGCAGCTTACTCGCAGGGGAAAACACTGAAGCTTTCTTT	CASSLLAGENTEAFF
-	TRBV27	TRBJ2-7	-	TGTGCCAGCAGTTTACGAGGGCCCTACGAGCAGTACTTC	CASSLRGPYEQYF
-	TRBV4-3	TRBJ1-1	TRBD1	TGCGCCAGCAGCCAAGATATTCGAGGAGTGGCGACAGGGCCGTTAACAGCTTTCTTT	CASSQDIRGVATGPLTAFF
few	TRBV4-3	TRBJ1-2	-	TGCGCCAGCAGCCAAGATGAAAGGGGAGGGGGCTATGGCTACACCTTC	CASSQDERGGGYGYTF
-	TRBV30	TRBJ1-6	TRBD1	TGTGCCTGGAGAACCGGGACAGTCAGCTCCTATAATTCACCCCTCCACTTT	CAWRTGTVSSYNSPLHF
few	TRBV7-9	TRBJ1-1	TRBD1	TGTGCCAGCAGCTTAGGGACAGGGTATGCAGCTTTCTTT	CASSLGTGYAAFF
-	TRBV2	TRBJ2-7	TRBD1	TGTGCCAGCAGCCAAGGACGGACAGGATCCTACGAGCAGTACTTC	CASSQGRTGSYEQYF
-	TRBV5-6	TRBJ1-3	-	TGTGCCAGCGAATTTCTTCGGCAGGGAGGAAACACCATATATTTT	CASEFLRQGGNTIYF
-	TRBV9	TRBJ2-7	TRBD2	TGTGCCAGCAGCGTAGAAGATAGCGGGAGGAAAGGGGACGAGCAGTACTTC	CASSVEDSGRKGDEQYF
-	TRBV5-1	TRBJ1-2	-	TGCGCCATCGAGGACAGAGAAAAGTTCTTTAACTATGGCTACACCTTC	CAIEDREKFFNYGYTF
-	TRBV2	TRBJ2-4	-	TGTGCCAGCACTCTCCCCCCAGGAGCCAAAAACATTCAGTACTTC	CASTLPPGAKNIQYF
-	TRBV7-3	TRBJ2-1	TRBD1	TGTGCCAGCAGCTGGGGACAGGGGGTTTACAATGAGCAGTTCTTC	CASSWGQGVYNEQFF
-	TRBV28	TRBJ2-5	TRBD2	TGTGCCAGCAGTACGGGACTAGCGTATCAAGAGACCCAGTACTTC	CASSTGLAYQETQYF
-	TRBV19	TRBJ2-7	TRBD1	TGTGCCAGTTCGGACAGGACGGCCTACGAGCAGTACTTC	CASSDRTAYEQYF
-	TRBV10-3	TRBJ1-5	-	TGTGCCATCAGTCCTTCAGGGGAGAGCAATCAGCCCCAGCATTTT	CAISPSGESNQPQHF
-	TRBV28	TRBJ1-5	TRBD1	TGTGCCAGCAGCTTAGTTGGGGACAGCGGAATATGGCCCCAGCATTTT	CASSLVGDSGIWPQHF
-	TRBV5-6	TRBJ2-5	TRBD1	TGTGCCAGCAGCTGGGCGACAGGGTACCAAGAGACCCAGTACTTC	CASSWATGYQETQYF
-	TRBV28	TRBJ1-5	TRBD1	TGTGCCAGCAGTTCCAGGGGGGACCAGCCCCAGCATTTT	CASSSRGDQPQHF
-	TRBV27	TRBJ1-5	-	TGTGCCAGCAGTCAATCGGGGGGTCGCAATCAGCCCCAGCATTTT	CASSQSGGRNQPQHF
-	TRBV19	TRBJ2-5	-	TGTGCCAGTGCCCTGGCCATTCAAGAGACCCAGTACTTC	CASALAIQETQYF
once	TRBV12-5	TRBJ1-5	TRBD1	TGTGCTAGTGGTTTGGTCCTAAACGACAGGGGTCAGCCCCAGCATTTT	CASGLVLNDRGQPQHF
-	TRBV7-9	TRBJ2-7	TRBD2	TGTGCCAGCAGCTTAGGCCTAGCGGGGCCTCACGAGCAGTACTTC	CASSLGLAGPHEQYF
-	TRBV10-2	TRBJ2-7	-	TGCGCCAGCAGGGGGACACGAACCGCCCGATTTGGTGTCGAGCAGTACTTC	CASRGTRTARFGVEQYF
-	TRBV5-4	TRBJ1-4	-	TGTGCCGGCAGCTTACAAGGGAGTACTAATGAAAAACTGTTTTTT	CAGSLQGSTNEKLFF
-	TRBV5-6	TRBJ2-5	TRBD1	TGTGCCAGCAGCTTGGCGACCGGGACAGCCCAAGAGACCCAGTACTTC	CASSLATGTAQETQYF
few	TRBV2	TRBJ2-3	TRBD2	TGTGCCAGCAGGCCGACTAGCGGGGGGCTATATACGCAGTATTTT	CASRPTSGGLYTQYF
-	TRBV19	TRBJ2-2	TRBD1	TGTGCCAGTAGTATGCAGGGGGCGGTCGGGGAGCTGTTTTTT	CASSMQGAVGELFF
-	TRBV30	TRBJ1-2	-	TGTGCCTGTCCCGGGACATCTTTCGGCGGCTATGGCTACACCTTC	CACPGTSFGGYGYTF
once	TRBV12-5	TRBJ2-7	TRBD1	TGTGCTAGTGGTTTGGCAACTCTCGGGACAGGGACCTACGAGCAGTACTTC	CASGLATLGTGTYEQYF
-	TRBV25-1	TRBJ2-7	-	TGTGCCAGCAGCCGACAGGCAATCGACGAGCAGTACTTC	CASSRQAIDEQYF
-	TRBV7-8	TRBJ2-7	TRBD1	TGTGCCAGCAGCTTAATTGGGACAGGGTCCTCCGAGCAGTACTTC	CASSLIGTGSSEQYF
-	TRBV25-1	TRBJ1-1	TRBD1	TGTGCCAGCAGTGAGTGGGGCCCGACAGGGTCTGAAGCTTTCTTT	CASSEWGPTGSEAFF
once	TRBV9	TRBJ2-3	TRBD2	TGTGCCAGCAGCGTAGGTGGGGCTAGCGGGGGTGCAGATACGCAGTATTTT	CASSVGGASGGADTQYF
-	TRBV6-4	TRBJ2-3	-	TGTGCCAGCAGTGACCACGCGGGTATCACAGATACGCAGTATTTT	CASSDHAGITDTQYF
-	TRBV27	TRBJ1-1	TRBD1	TGTGCCAGCAGTCTTTCTCTGGGACAGGGGAGAAGCGCTGAAGCTTTCTTT	CASSLSLGQGRSAEAFF
-	TRBV19	TRBJ2-2	TRBD1	TGTGCCAGTAGTCGAACAGGGGGAGACACCGGGGAGCTGTTTTTT	CASSRTGGDTGELFF
-	TRBV19	TRBJ2-1	TRBD2	TGTGCCAGTAGTTCTAGCGGGAGTGGATCATACAATGAGCAGTTCTTC	CASSSSGSGSYNEQFF
-	TRBV6-5	TRBJ1-2	-	TGTGCCAGCAGTCCCCGATTTAAGCTTAACTATGGCTACACCTTC	CASSPRFKLNYGYTF
-	TRBV18	TRBJ2-7	TRBD1	TGTGCCAGCTCAGGACAGGGCCGAGACGAGCAGTACTTC	CASSGQGRDEQYF
-	TRBV7-9	TRBJ2-7	TRBD2	TGTGCCAGCAGCCTGGGACTAGCCGAATACGAGCAGTACTTC	CASSLGLAEYEQYF
few	TRBV11-1	TRBJ1-1	-	TGTGCCAGCAGCTTTACATCCCAGAACACTGAAGCTTTCTTT	CASSFTSQNTEAFF
-	TRBV7-7	TRBJ2-5	-	TGTGCTAGCAGCAACCGACAGACCCGGGCCGAAGAGACCCAGTACTTC	CASSNRQTRAEETQYF
-	TRBV28	TRBJ1-1	-	TGTGCCAGCAGTTCCGGAGGGTCGGGGAACACTGAAGCTTTCTTT	CASSSGGSGNTEAFF
medium-sized	TRBV7-6	TRBJ1-1	-	TGTGCCAGCAGCCTCGACAAGAACACTGAAGCTTTCTTT	CASSLDKNTEAFF
few	TRBV4-3	TRBJ1-1	TRBD1	TGCGCCAGCAGCCAAGTGAGGGGCCAGACAGGGCATGAAGCTTTCTTT	CASSQVRGQTGHEAFF